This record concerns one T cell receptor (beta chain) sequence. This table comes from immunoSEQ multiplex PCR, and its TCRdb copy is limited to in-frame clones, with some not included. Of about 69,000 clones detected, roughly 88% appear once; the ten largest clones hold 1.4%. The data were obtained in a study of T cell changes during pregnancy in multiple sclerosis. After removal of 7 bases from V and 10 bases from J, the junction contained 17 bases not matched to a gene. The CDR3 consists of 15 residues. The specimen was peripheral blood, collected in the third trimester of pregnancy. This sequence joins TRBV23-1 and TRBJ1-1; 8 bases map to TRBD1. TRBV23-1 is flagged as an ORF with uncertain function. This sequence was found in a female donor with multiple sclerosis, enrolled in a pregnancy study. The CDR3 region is CASKTRTGSEAGAFF. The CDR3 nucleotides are TGCGCCAGCAAAACCAGGACAGGGAGTGAAGCTGGAGCTTTCTTT.